The 20 T cell receptor beta chains below were found in one sample sequenced in a study of control samples from healthy donors and cancer patients. Method: immunoSEQ multiplex PCR; TCRdb's copy keeps in-frame clones and lacks some. In the table there are approximately 120,000 clones, just over 90% of which are singletons. Sequencing used blood. The receptors were gathered from a human donor in good health. The donor label of this sample is uncertain.

This chain links TRBV6-6 with TRBJ2-7; D gene uncertain. The CDR3 consists of 14 residues. Germline lookup yields CDR1 MNHNY and CDR2 SVGAGI (reference sequence). Trimming took off 5 bases at V and 3 bases at J, with 14 bases between the two ends. The CDR3 nucleotides read TGTGCCAGCAGTCTCCGGGTCCTAGACTACGAGCAGTACTTC. It codes for CASSLRVLDYEQYF.

The J gene is TRBJ2-7, the V gene TRBV20-1, with 10 bases fitting TRBD1. CDR1 is DFQATT, CDR2 SNEGSKA, per germline (reference sequence). The CDR3 extends over 14 amino acids. The junction had 6 bases not matched to a gene; V was cut back by 3 bases and J by 4 bases. Here the CDR3 reads CSASIPDRGYEQYF. CDR3 bases: TGCAGTGCTAGTATTCCGGACAGGGGGTACGAGCAGTACTTC.

The chain carries TRBV7-6 and TRBJ2-6, with TRBD1 matching 8 bases. This CDR3 comprises 16 residues. Trimming at V came to 3 bases and at J to 4 bases, leaving 5 bases not matched to a gene. Germline-derived CDR1 and CDR2 are SGHVS and FNYEAQ. The CDR3 loop reads CASSLDRAYGANVLTF. DNA of the CDR3: TGTGCCAGCAGCTTGGACAGGGCGTACGGGGCCAACGTCCTGACTTTC.

The chain employs TRBV28 and TRBJ2-7, with D uncertain. The ends were cut back, 5 bases at V and 4 bases at J, with 9 bases in the middle. The CDR3 has 12 residues. CDR1 and CDR2 (germline): MDHEN, SYDVKM. CDR3 nucleotides: TGTGCCAGCAGTGTGGCATCTTACGAGCAGTACTTC. This codes for CASSVASYEQYF.

The V gene is TRBV2, the J gene TRBJ2-3; possibly TRBD1 for D (6 bases). CDR3 length: 12 amino acids. Deletions cut 6 bases from V and 4 bases from J, with 8 bases between. Germline CDR1 SNHLY, CDR2 FYNNEI. The CDR3 region has the DNA TGTGCCAGCAGGGACAGTCCAGATACGCAGTATTTT. This codes for CASRDSPDTQYF. Together with reference TRBV2 and TRBJ2-3, the CDR3 gives the full variable domain: EPEVTQTPSHQVTQMGQEVILRCVPISNHLYFYWYRQILGQKVEFLVSFYNNEISEKSEIFDDQFSVERPDGSNFTLKIRSTKLEDSAMYFCASRDSPDTQYFGPGTRLTVL.

The V gene is TRBV5-8, the J gene TRBJ1-1; D not resolved. Germline CDR1 and CDR2: SGHTS and YDEGEE. Trimming removed 6 bases at V and 1 base at J, with 7 bases between. This CDR3 spans 12 amino acids. The CDR3 DNA reads TGTGCCAGCACCATAGGGAACACTGAAGCTTTCTTT. As protein: CASTIGNTEAFF.

V usage is TRBV7-8 and J usage is TRBJ2-7, with 9 bases that match TRBD1. CDR3 length: 14 residues. Trimming took 5 bases from V and 3 from J; bases not matched to a gene: 5. Germline V gene lookup returns CDR1 SGHVS and CDR2 FQNEAQ. The CDR3 region is CASSAGQGGYEQYF. The CDR3 DNA reads TGTGCCAGCAGCGCGGGACAGGGTGGCTACGAGCAGTACTTC.

The chain has TRBV6-5 and TRBJ1-1; D unresolved. This CDR3 is 12 amino acids long. CDR1 is MNHEY and CDR2 is SVGAGI in the germline V gene. Trimming shortened V by 11 bases and J by 2 bases, and 12 bases separated the two germline ends. Here the CDR3 DNA reads TGTGCCTCGTTGGTCGTAAACACTGAAGCTTTCTTT. Its protein is CASLVVNTEAFF.

This chain uses TRBV11-2 with TRBJ1-6, with D possibly being TRBD1 (6 bases). CDR3 length: 14 amino acids. V dropped 1 base and J dropped 7 bases, with 8 bases sitting between them. Germline V gene lookup returns CDR1 SGHAT and CDR2 FQNNGV. Written as DNA, the CDR3 is TGTGCCAGCAGCTTAGTCGGGGGCAATTCACCCCTCCACTTT. Translating gives CASSLVGGNSPLHF.

The rearrangement joins TRBV9 to TRBJ1-4, with D unresolved. With 2 bases removed from V and 7 bases from J, the gap between germline ends came to 9 bases. Germline CDR1 is SGDLS and CDR2 is YYNGEE. This CDR3 is 13 amino acids long. The CDR3 here is CASSVDLGEKLFF. The CDR3 bases are TGTGCCAGCAGCGTCGACTTAGGTGAAAAACTGTTTTTT. The full variable domain, rest sourced from reference TRBV9 and TRBJ1-4, is DSGVTQTPKHLITATGQRVTLRCSPRSGDLSVYWYQQSLDQGLQFLIQYYNGEERAKGNILERFSAQQFPDLHSELNLSSLELGDSALYFCASSVDLGEKLFFGSGTQLSVL.

The chain is built from TRBV10-3 and TRBJ2-3, with 8 bases that match TRBD2. The CDR3 spans 17 residues. V lost 5 bases, J lost 1 base, and 11 bases stayed unmatched. Germline-derived CDR1 and CDR2 are ENHRY and SYGVKD. The CDR3 is CAISLEGSGGRTDTQYF. The CDR3 DNA reads as TGTGCCATCAGTCTTGAGGGGAGCGGGGGACGCACAGATACGCAGTATTTT.

Concerning this clone itself: The junction does not match germline at one end; this may be a read error. The rearrangement joins TRBV14 to TRBJ2-2, with D perhaps TRBD1 (6 bases). From germline, CDR1 is SGHDN and CDR2 FVKESK. The CDR3 is 16 amino acids. DNA of the CDR3: TGTGCCACCAGCAAAGGACAGATCGCGAACACCGGGGAGCTGTTTTTT. Translated: CATSKGQIANTGELFF.

The CDR3 sequence is CASRGGAGGDQPQHF. The CDR3 DNA sequence: TGCGCCAGCAGGGGTGGGGCAGGGGGTGATCAGCCCCAGCATTTT. The rearrangement links TRBV5-1 to TRBJ1-5, with TRBD1 identical over 7 bases. The trim removed 5 bases at V and 5 bases at J, leaving 10 bases unmatched. CDR1 is SGHRS, CDR2 YFSETQ, per germline. The CDR3 spans 15 residues. Using reference TRBV5-1 and TRBJ1-5 for the parts outside the CDR3, the full variable domain is KAGVTQTPRYLIKTRGQQVTLSCSPISGHRSVSWYQQTPGQGLQFLFEYFSETQRNKGNFPGRFSGRQFSNSRSEMNVSTLELGDSALYLCASRGGAGGDQPQHFGDGTRLSIL.

V gene TRBV28 combines with J gene TRBJ2-5; TRBD2 matches at 7 bases. CDR1 MDHEN and CDR2 SYDVKM come from the germline V gene. The CDR3 runs 13 residues. V lost 10 bases and J lost 4; bases outside the gene matches: 9. CDR3 bases: TGTGCCACCTTGACGTCGGGAGGAGAGACCCAGTACTTC. Protein: CATLTSGGETQYF.

V gene TRBV6-5 combines with J gene TRBJ1-1, with a possible D match to TRBD1 (5 bases). Trimming left V 6 bases short and J 1 base short, with 12 bases between. The CDR3 is 14 amino acids. The germline V gene encodes CDR1 MNHEY and CDR2 SVGAGI. As DNA, the CDR3 is TGTGCCAGCAGCCCCAGGGTTTCGAACACTGAAGCTTTCTTT. Amino acid sequence: CASSPRVSNTEAFF.

The V and J genes are TRBV5-1 and TRBJ1-1; D unclear. Germline V gene sequence: CDR1 SGHRS, CDR2 YFSETQ. The V end was cut by 5 bases, the J end by 1 base, with 9 bases between. The CDR3 spans 13 residues. DNA of the CDR3: TGCGCCAGCAGAACGACGGAGAACACTGAAGCTTTCTTT. This encodes CASRTTENTEAFF.

The chain combines TRBV10-1 with TRBJ2-2, with 8 bases fitting TRBD1. J was trimmed by 13 bases and V by 3 bases; bases with no gene match: 10. CDR1 and CDR2 (germline): WNHNN, SYGVQD (reference sequence). CDR3 length: 14 residues. The CDR3 here is CASSDSGQGGRLFF. In DNA form, the CDR3 reads TGCGCCAGCAGTGACTCAGGACAGGGCGGGCGGCTGTTTTTT.

The CDR3 nucleotides read TGTGCCAGCAGCTTGGAACCAGGGGTTGGCTACACCTTC. Protein: CASSLEPGVGYTF. The rearrangement uses TRBV5-4 and TRBJ1-2; perhaps TRBD1 as D (6 bases). The CDR3 runs 13 residues. Germline CDR1 is SGHNT and CDR2 is YYREEE (reference sequence). Trimming shortened V by 0 bases and J by 7 bases, and 10 bases separated the two germline ends.

V gene TRBV6-2 or TRBV6-3 combines with J gene TRBJ2-7; D uncertain. Germline V CDR1 and CDR2: MNHEY, SVGEGT. V was pared by 6 bases and J by 2 bases, with 14 bases between. This CDR3 comprises 14 residues. In DNA form, the CDR3 reads TGTGCCAGCAGCTATACACGGAGCGCCTACGAGCAGTACTTC. It translates to CASSYTRSAYEQYF.

This clone was found a few times. This chain joins TRBV6-6 and TRBJ1-5, with D tentatively TRBD1 (6 bases). Trimming removed 10 bases from V and 8 bases from J, with 15 bases in between. The CDR3 totals 12 residues. Germline V lookup: CDR1 MNHNY, CDR2 SVGAGI (reference sequence). The CDR3 DNA is TGTGCCACCAGCCGGGGGGCTGAGCCCCAGCATTTT. This gives the protein CATSRGAEPQHF.